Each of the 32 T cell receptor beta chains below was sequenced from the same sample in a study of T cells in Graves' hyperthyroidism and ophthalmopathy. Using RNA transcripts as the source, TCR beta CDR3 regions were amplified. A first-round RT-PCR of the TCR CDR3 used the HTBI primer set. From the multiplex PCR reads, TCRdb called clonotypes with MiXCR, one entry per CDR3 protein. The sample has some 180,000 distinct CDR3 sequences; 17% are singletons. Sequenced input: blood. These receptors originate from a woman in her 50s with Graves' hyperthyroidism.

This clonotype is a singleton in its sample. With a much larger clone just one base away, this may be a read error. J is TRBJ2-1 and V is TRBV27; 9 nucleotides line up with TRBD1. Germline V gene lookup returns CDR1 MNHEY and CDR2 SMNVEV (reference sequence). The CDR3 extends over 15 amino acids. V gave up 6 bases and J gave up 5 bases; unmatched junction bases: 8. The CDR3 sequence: CASRLTGGPHNEQFF. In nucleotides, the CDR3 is TGTGCCAGCAGATTGACAGGGGGTCCGCACAATGAGCAGTTCTTC.

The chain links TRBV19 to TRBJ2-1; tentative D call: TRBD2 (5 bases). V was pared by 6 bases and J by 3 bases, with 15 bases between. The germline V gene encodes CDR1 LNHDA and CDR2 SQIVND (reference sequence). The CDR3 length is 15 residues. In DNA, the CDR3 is TGTGCCAGTAGCCTCATCGGGGAAGTCTACAATGAGCAGTTCTTC. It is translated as CASSLIGEVYNEQFF. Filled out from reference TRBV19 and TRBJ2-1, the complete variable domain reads DGGITQSPKYLFRKEGQNVTLSCEQNLNHDAMYWYRQDPGQGLRLIYYSQIVNDFQKGDIAEGYSVSREKKESFPLTVTSAQKNPTAFYLCASSLIGEVYNEQFFGPGTRLTVL.

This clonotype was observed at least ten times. CDR3 sequence: CASSLGLGRQETQYF. Here the CDR3 DNA reads TGTGCCAGCAGCTTAGGACTAGGGAGGCAAGAGACCCAGTACTTC. The chain is built from TRBV7-2 and TRBJ2-5, with D possibly matching TRBD2 (6 bases). Trimming removed 1 base at V and 2 bases at J, with 11 bases between. This CDR3 has 15 amino acids. Germline V gene data show CDR1 as SGHTA and CDR2 as FQGNSA.

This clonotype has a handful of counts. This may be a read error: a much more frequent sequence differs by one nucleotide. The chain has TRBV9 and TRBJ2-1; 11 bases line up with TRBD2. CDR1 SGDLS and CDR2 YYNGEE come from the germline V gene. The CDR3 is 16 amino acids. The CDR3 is CASSVDSGRAGNGQFF. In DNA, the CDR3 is TGTGCCAGCAGCGTAGATAGCGGGAGGGCCGGCAATGGGCAGTTCTTC.

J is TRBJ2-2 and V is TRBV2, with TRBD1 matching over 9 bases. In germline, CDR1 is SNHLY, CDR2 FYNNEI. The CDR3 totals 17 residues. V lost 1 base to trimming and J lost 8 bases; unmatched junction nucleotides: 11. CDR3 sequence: CASSEGWTDRGAGELFF. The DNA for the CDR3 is TGTGCCAGCAGTGAAGGATGGACGGACAGGGGAGCGGGGGAGCTGTTTTTT.

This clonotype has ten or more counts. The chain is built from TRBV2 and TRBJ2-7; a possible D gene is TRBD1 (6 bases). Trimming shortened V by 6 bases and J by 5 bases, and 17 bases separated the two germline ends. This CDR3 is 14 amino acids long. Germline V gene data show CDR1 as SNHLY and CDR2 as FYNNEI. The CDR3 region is CASRLGHAADEQYF. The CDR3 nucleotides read TGTGCCAGCAGACTGGGACACGCGGCGGACGAGCAGTACTTC.

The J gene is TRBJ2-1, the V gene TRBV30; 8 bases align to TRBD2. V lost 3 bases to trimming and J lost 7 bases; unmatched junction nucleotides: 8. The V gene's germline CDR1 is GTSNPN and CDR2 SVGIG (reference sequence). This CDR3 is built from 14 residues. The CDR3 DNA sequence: TGTGCCTGGAGCGAGGGACTAGTGGGGAATGAGCAGTTCTTC. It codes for CAWSEGLVGNEQFF.

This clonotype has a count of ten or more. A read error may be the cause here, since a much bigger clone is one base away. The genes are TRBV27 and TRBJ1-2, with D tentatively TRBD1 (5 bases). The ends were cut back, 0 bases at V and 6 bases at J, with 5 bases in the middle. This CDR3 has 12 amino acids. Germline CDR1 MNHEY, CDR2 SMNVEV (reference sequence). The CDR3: CASSLSGDGYTF. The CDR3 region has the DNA TGTGCCAGCAGTTTATCAGGGGATGGCTACACCTTC.

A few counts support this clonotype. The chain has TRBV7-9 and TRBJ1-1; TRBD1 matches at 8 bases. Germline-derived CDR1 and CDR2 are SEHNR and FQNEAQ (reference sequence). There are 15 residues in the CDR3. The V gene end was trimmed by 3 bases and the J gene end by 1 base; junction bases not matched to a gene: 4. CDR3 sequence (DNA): TGTGCCAGCAGCTTTCAAGGGACAGGGAACACTGAAGCTTTCTTT. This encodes CASSFQGTGNTEAFF.

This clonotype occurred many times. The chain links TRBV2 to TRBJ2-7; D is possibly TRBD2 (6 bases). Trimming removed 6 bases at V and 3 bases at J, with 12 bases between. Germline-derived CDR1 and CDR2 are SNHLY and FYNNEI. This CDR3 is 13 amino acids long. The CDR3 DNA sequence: TGTGCCAGCAGAGATGGCGGGAACTACGAGCAGTACTTC. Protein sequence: CASRDGGNYEQYF.

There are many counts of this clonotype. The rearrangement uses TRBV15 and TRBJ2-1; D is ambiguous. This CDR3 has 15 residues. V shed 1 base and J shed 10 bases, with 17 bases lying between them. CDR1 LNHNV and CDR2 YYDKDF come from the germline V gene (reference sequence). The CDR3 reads CATSRATSRSEEQFF. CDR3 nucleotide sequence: TGTGCCACCAGCAGAGCTACATCGCGTTCGGAGGAGCAGTTCTTC.

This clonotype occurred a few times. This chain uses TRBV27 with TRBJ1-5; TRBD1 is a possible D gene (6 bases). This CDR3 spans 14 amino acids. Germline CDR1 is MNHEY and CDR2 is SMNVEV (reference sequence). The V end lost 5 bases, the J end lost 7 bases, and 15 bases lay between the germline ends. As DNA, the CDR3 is TGTGCCAGCAGTCCAAACAGGGAATGGCAGCCCCAGCATTTT. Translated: CASSPNREWQPQHF.

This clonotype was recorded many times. CDR3 bases: TGTGCCAGCAGCTTAGGCAGGGCAGACACTGAAGCTTTCTTT. Translated, it gives CASSLGRADTEAFF. The J gene is TRBJ1-1, the V gene TRBV7-6; D is perhaps TRBD1 (5 bases). CDR3 length: 14 residues. CDR1 and CDR2 (germline): SGHVS, FNYEAQ. V shed 1 base and J shed 3 bases, with 9 bases lying between them.

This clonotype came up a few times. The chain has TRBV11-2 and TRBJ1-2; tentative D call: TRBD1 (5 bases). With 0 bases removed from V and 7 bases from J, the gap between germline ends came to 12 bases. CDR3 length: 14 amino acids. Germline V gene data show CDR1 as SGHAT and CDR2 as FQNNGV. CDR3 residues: CASSLDRGSAGYTF. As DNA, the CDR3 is TGTGCCAGCAGCTTAGATAGGGGCTCGGCTGGCTACACCTTC.

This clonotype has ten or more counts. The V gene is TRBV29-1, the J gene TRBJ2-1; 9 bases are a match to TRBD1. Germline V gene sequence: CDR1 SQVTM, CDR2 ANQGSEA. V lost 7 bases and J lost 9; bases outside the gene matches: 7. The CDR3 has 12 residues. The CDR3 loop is CSATTGGGEQFF. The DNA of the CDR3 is TGCAGCGCCACCACAGGGGGCGGTGAGCAGTTCTTC.

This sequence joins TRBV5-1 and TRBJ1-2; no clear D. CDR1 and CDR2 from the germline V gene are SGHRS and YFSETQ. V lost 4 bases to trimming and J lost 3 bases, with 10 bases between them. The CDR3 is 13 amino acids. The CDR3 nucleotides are TGCGCCAGCAGCCAACCGGGCTACTATGGCTACACCTTC. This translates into CASSQPGYYGYTF.

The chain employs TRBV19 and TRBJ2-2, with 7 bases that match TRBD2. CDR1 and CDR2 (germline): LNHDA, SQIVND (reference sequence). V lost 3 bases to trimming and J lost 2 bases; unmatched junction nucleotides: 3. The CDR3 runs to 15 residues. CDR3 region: CASSIRGENTGELFF. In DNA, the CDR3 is TGTGCCAGTAGTATTCGGGGGGAAAACACCGGGGAGCTGTTTTTT.

The CDR3: CAWRATSGRRETQYF. The DNA of the CDR3 is TGTGCCTGGAGAGCGACTAGCGGGAGACGGGAGACCCAGTACTTC. The rearrangement uses TRBV30 and TRBJ2-5; 12 bases are shared with TRBD2. Per germline, CDR1 GTSNPN and CDR2 SVGIG (reference sequence). Trimming cost V 3 bases and J 5 bases; bases outside gene matches: 7. CDR3 length: 15 residues.

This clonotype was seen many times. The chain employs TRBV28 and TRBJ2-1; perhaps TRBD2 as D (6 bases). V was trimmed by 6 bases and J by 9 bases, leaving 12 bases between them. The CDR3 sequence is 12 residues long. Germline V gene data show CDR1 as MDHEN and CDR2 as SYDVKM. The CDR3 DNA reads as TGTGCCAGCAGCAAACTAGCTCGTGAGCAGTTCTTC. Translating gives CASSKLAREQFF.

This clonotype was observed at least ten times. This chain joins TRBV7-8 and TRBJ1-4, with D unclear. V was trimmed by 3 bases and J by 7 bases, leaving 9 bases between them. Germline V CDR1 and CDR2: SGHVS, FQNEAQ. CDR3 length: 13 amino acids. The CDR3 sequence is CASSFRGSEKLFF. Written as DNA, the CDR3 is TGTGCCAGCAGCTTTAGAGGGAGTGAAAAACTGTTTTTT.

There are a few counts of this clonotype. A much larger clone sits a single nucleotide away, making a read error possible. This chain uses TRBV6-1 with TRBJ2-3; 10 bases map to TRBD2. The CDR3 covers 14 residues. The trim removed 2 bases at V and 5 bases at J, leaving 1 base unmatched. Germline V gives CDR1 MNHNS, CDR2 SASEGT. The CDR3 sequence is CASSELAGVDTQYF. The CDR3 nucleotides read TGTGCCAGCAGTGAACTAGCGGGAGTAGATACGCAGTATTTT.

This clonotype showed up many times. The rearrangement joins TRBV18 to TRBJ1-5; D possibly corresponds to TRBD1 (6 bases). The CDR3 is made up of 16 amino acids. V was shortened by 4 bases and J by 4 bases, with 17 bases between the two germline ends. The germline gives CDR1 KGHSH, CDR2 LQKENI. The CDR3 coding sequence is TGTGCCAGCTCACTATTCAGCTGGGACAATAATCAGCCCCAGCATTTT. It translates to CASSLFSWDNNQPQHF.

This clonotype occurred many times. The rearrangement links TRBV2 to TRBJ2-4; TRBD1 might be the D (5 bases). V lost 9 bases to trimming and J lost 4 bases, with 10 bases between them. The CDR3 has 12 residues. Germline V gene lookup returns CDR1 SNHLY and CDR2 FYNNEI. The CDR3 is CARGAAKNIQYF. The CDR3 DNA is TGTGCCAGAGGGGCAGCAAAAAACATTCAGTACTTC.

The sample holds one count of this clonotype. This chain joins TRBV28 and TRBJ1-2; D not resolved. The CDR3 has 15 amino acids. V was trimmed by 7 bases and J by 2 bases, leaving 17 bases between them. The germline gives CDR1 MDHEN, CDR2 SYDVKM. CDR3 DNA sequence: TGTGCCAGCAACCCACCCCAGGCGGGAAACTATGGCTACACCTTC. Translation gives CASNPPQAGNYGYTF.

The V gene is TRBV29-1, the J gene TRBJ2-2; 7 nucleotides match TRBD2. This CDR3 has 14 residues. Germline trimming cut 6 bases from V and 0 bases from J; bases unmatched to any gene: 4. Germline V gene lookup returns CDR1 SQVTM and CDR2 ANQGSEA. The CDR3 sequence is CSVTGTTNTGELFF. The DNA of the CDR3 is TGCAGCGTAACCGGGACTACGAACACCGGGGAGCTGTTTTTT.

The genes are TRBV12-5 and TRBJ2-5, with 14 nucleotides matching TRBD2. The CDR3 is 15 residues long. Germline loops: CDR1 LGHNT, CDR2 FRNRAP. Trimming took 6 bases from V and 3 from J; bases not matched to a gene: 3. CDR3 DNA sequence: TGTGCTAGTGGCATGGGACTAGCGGGAGAAGAGACCCAGTACTTC. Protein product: CASGMGLAGEETQYF.

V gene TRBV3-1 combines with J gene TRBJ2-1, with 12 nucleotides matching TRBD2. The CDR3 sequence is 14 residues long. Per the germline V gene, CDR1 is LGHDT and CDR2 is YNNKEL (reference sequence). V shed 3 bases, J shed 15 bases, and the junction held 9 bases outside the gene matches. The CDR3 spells CASSQPTSGSWPFF. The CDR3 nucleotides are TGTGCCAGCAGCCAGCCGACTAGCGGGAGCTGGCCGTTCTTC.

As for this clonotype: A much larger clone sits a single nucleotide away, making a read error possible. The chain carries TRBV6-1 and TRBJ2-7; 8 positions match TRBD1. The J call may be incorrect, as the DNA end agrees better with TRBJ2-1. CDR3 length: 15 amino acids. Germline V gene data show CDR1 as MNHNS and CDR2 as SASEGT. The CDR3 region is CASREDRGNPYEQFF. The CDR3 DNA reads TGTGCCAGCAGGGAAGACAGGGGTAACCCTTACGAGCAGTTCTTC.

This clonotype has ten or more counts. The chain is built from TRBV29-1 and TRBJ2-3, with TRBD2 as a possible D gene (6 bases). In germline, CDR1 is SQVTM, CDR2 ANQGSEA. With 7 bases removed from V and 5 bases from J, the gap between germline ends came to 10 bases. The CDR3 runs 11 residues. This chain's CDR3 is CSGGTQDTQYF. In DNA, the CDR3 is TGCAGCGGTGGGACTCAAGATACGCAGTATTTT.

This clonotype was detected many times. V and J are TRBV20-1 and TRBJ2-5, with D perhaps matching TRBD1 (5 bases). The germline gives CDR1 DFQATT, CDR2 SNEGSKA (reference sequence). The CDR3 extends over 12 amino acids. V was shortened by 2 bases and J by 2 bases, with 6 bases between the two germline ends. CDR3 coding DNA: TGCAGTGCTAGAAGGGGTCAAGAGACCCAGTACTTC. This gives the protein CSARRGQETQYF.

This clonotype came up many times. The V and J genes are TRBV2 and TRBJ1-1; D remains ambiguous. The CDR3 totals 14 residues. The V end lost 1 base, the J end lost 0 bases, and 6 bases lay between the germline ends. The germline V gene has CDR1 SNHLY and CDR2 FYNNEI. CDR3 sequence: CASSEDGLNTEAFF. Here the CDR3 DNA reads TGTGCCAGCAGTGAAGACGGACTGAACACTGAAGCTTTCTTT.

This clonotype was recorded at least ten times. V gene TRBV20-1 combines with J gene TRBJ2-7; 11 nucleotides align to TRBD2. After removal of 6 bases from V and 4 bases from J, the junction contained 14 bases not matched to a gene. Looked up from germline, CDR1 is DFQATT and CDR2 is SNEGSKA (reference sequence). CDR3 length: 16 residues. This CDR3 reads CSAKLPGLADRYEQYF. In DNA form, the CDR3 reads TGCAGTGCGAAACTACCGGGACTAGCGGATCGGTACGAGCAGTACTTC.